The 10 T cell receptor beta chains reported below all come from one sample, sequenced in a study of neurological immune-mediated disorders. A single record per CDR3 protein comes from TCRdb applying MiXCR to the 5' RACE reads. The data contain 50,000 or so distinct CDR3 sequences, around 3.4% of them seen just once; the ten biggest clones take up 5.9%. The sample consisted of PBMCs. Receptors were obtained from a man between 35 and 55 years old with multiple sclerosis.

A remark on this clonotype: Since a much larger clone is just one base distant, this may be a read error. The chain uses TRBV9 and TRBJ2-7; D is perhaps TRBD1 or TRBD2 (7 bases each). The length of the CDR3 is 15 residues. V was clipped by 4 bases and J by 0 bases, with 14 bases between them. The germline CDR1 and CDR2 sequences are SGDLS and YYNGEE. As DNA, the CDR3 is TGTGCCAGCAGCCCCAGGGGGGGGACCTCCTACGAGCAGTACTTC. It translates to CASSPRGGTSYEQYF.

In its sample, this clonotype was seen many times. V and J are TRBV9 and TRBJ2-3, with 7 bases matching TRBD2. The CDR3 has 15 amino acids. Germline V gives CDR1 SGDLS, CDR2 YYNGEE. Unmatched junction bases numbered 5, after V lost 4 bases and J lost 0 bases. The CDR3 coding sequence is TGTGCCAGCAGCCCCCGGGGGGTCAGCACAGATACGCAGTATTTT. Its translation is CASSPRGVSTDTQYF.

This clonotype was counted only a few times. A clone one base away is much larger, so this may be a read error. The rearrangement uses TRBV28 and TRBJ2-1; D not certain. The CDR3 contains 13 residues. Germline V CDR1 and CDR2: MDHEN, SYDVKM. Trimming took off 6 bases at V and 1 base at J, with 7 bases between the two ends. The CDR3 here is CASRGKSYNEQFF. CDR3 nucleotide sequence: TGTGCCAGCAGGGGAAAGTCCTACAATGAGCAGTTCTTC.

This clonotype was recorded at least ten times. This rearrangement joins TRBV11-2 to TRBJ2-2; D is unresolved. V was clipped by 2 bases and J by 5 bases, with 6 bases between them. The CDR3 is made up of 13 amino acids. Germline CDR1 and CDR2: SGHAT and FQNNGV. The CDR3 DNA is TGTGCCAGCAGCTTACTGGGAACCGGGGAGCTGTTTTTT. Protein: CASSLLGTGELFF.

Comment on this clonotype: A junction end diverges from the germline sequence, so it may reflect a read error. The rearrangement links TRBV2 to TRBJ1-6, with 7 bases lining up with TRBD1. This CDR3 spans 14 amino acids. Germline V gene sequence: CDR1 SNHLY, CDR2 FYNNEI. CDR3 sequence reads: CASRRTGSNSPLNF. The DNA for the CDR3 is TGTGCCAGCAGGAGGACAGGCTCAAATTCACCCCTCAACTTT. The full variable domain, with the rest looked up from reference TRBV2 and TRBJ1-6, is EPEVTQTPSHQVTQMGQEVILRCVPISNHLYFYWYRQILGQKVEFLVSFYNNEISEKSEIFDDQFSVERPDGSNFTLKIRSTKLEDSAMYFCASRRTGSNSPLNFGNGTRLTVT.

At least ten counts were recorded for this clonotype. DNA of the CDR3: TGCGCCAGCAGCTTGCAAGACAGTGAAGAAAACATTCAGTACTTC. Translation gives CASSLQDSEENIQYF. The chain couples TRBV5-1 to TRBJ2-4, with D perhaps matching TRBD1 (5 bases). Germline loops: CDR1 SGHRS, CDR2 YFSETQ. This CDR3 spans 15 amino acids. Deletions cut 1 base from V and 5 bases from J, with 13 bases between.

This clonotype was detected ten times or more. In DNA form, the CDR3 reads TGTGCCAGCAGCGTAGACCCGGATAGCTCCTACGAGCAGTACTTC. Translated: CASSVDPDSSYEQYF. This sequence joins TRBV9 and TRBJ2-7; D unclear. Germline V CDR1 and CDR2: SGDLS, YYNGEE. The V gene lost 0 bases and the J gene lost 0 bases, with 10 bases spanning the gap. CDR3 length: 15 residues.

The table lists this clonotype with many counts. V and J are TRBV10-1 and TRBJ2-5; 7 positions agree with TRBD1. CDR1 and CDR2 from the germline V gene are WNHNN and SYGVQD (reference sequence). V lost 4 bases and J lost 2; bases outside the gene matches: 7. The CDR3 length is 15 residues. Here the CDR3 reads CASSVRDRLQETQYF. DNA for the CDR3: TGCGCCAGCAGTGTAAGGGACAGATTACAAGAGACCCAGTACTTC.

This clonotype was seen repeatedly, ten times or more. The J gene is TRBJ2-1, the V gene TRBV15; D is uncertain. The CDR3 consists of 13 residues. Trimming left V 0 bases short and J 8 bases short, with 8 bases between. Germline-derived CDR1 and CDR2 are LNHNV and YYDKDF (reference sequence). CDR3 coding DNA: TGTGCCACCAGCAGAGATCGCGCGGATGAGCAGTTCTTC. This gives the protein CATSRDRADEQFF. Looking up the rest from reference TRBV15 and TRBJ2-1 gives the full variable domain: DAMVIQNPRYQVTQFGKPVTLSCSQTLNHNVMYWYQQKSSQAPKLLFHYYDKDFNNEADTPDNFQSRRPNTSFCFLDIRSPGLGDTAMYLCATSRDRADEQFFGPGTRLTVL.

This clonotype was recorded many times. The chain has TRBV5-1 and TRBJ1-2; unclear D gene. The CDR3 contains 14 residues. Per germline, CDR1 SGHRS and CDR2 YFSETQ. V dropped 2 bases and J dropped 2 bases, with 10 bases sitting between them. This CDR3 is CASSFETINYGYTF. In DNA, the CDR3 is TGCGCCAGCAGCTTTGAGACCATCAACTATGGCTACACCTTC.